Each of the 10 T cell receptor beta chains below was sequenced from the same sample in a study of blood T cells in healthy people across ages. The use of a sample-barcoded 5' primer and a J-beta primer mix characterized a second PCR of roughly 7 to 12 cycles. TCRdb re-analysed the 5' RACE reads in MiXCR, keeping a single row per CDR3 protein. The profile shows approximately 810,000 distinct CDR3 sequences, around 30% of them singletons. Sample: blood. The origin of the receptors is a woman older than 75 in good health.

In its sample, this clonotype was seen many times. This chain connects TRBV7-6 to TRBJ1-6; 10 nucleotides align to TRBD1. This CDR3 is 15 amino acids long. Germline V lookup: CDR1 SGHVS, CDR2 FNYEAQ. Trimming at V came to 5 bases and at J to 8 bases, leaving 6 bases not matched to a gene. CDR3 in DNA: TGTGCCAGCAGCAGAGCCGGGACAGGGGATTCACCCCTCCACTTT. Its translation: CASSRAGTGDSPLHF.

In its sample, this clonotype was seen many times. V is TRBV20-1 and J is TRBJ2-3; D might be TRBD1 (6 bases). V lost 4 bases to trimming and J lost 5 bases, with 13 bases between them. This CDR3 is 13 amino acids long. Per the germline V gene, CDR1 is DFQATT and CDR2 is SNEGSKA (reference sequence). As DNA, the CDR3 is TGCAGTGCTATGGACAGTTCGGTAGATACGCAGTATTTT. It is translated as CSAMDSSVDTQYF.

With regard to this clonotype: A clone one base away is much larger, so this may be a read error. The gene calls are TRBV6-1 and TRBJ1-4; TRBD1 matches at 7 bases. CDR1 is MNHNS and CDR2 is SASEGT in the germline V gene. The CDR3 loop spans 14 amino acids. The CDR3 DNA reads TGTACCAGCAGTGCCGGGACAGTTAATGAAAAACTGTTTTTT. Residues: CTSSAGTVNEKLFF.

This clonotype showed up just a few times. The chain links TRBV27 to TRBJ2-3; 10 bases fit TRBD1. The V gene's germline CDR1 is MNHEY and CDR2 SMNVEV (reference sequence). CDR3 length: 15 amino acids. After removal of 8 bases from V and 4 bases from J, the junction contained 9 bases not matched to a gene. Here the CDR3 reads CASRDRGLSSDTQYF. Here the CDR3 DNA reads TGTGCCAGCCGGGACAGGGGTCTCTCTTCAGATACGCAGTATTTT.

The chain combines TRBV20-1 with TRBJ1-2; weak D call: TRBD1 (5 bases). V shed 3 bases and J shed 9 bases, with 23 bases lying between them. Per germline, CDR1 DFQATT and CDR2 SNEGSKA (reference sequence). This CDR3 contains 15 residues. The CDR3 region has the DNA TGCAGTGCTAGTGTGGGTTTGGGGGAATCTAATAGCTACACCTTC. This encodes CSASVGLGESNSYTF.

This clonotype was picked up a small number of times. This chain connects TRBV18 to TRBJ1-2; D is unclear. The V end lost 2 bases, the J end lost 8 bases, and 12 bases lay between the germline ends. The CDR3 contains 13 residues. From germline, CDR1 is KGHSH and CDR2 LQKENI. In DNA form, the CDR3 reads TGTGCCAGCTCACCAGATTCAGGAGAAGGCTACACCTTC. Encoded protein: CASSPDSGEGYTF. Combining the CDR3 with reference TRBV18 and TRBJ1-2 gives the whole variable domain NAGVMQNPRHLVRRRGQEARLRCSPMKGHSHVYWYRQLPEEGLKFMVYLQKENIIDESGMPKERFSAEFPKEGPSILRIQQVVRGDSAAYFCASSPDSGEGYTFGSGTRLTVV.

The table lists this clonotype with many counts. The V call is TRBV5-1, the J call TRBJ2-3; no reliable D call. Trimming stripped 0 bases from V and 6 bases from J, with 8 bases between. The CDR3 is 13 residues long. CDR1 is SGHRS, CDR2 YFSETQ, per germline. The CDR3: CASSLDRLDTQYF. The CDR3 DNA is TGCGCCAGCAGCTTGGATAGGCTTGATACGCAGTATTTT.

This clonotype occurred many times. The genes are TRBV27 and TRBJ2-5; a weak D match, TRBD1 (5 bases). Germline lookup yields CDR1 MNHEY and CDR2 SMNVEV (reference sequence). V shed 3 bases and J shed 2 bases, with 25 bases lying between them. CDR3 size: 19 residues. The CDR3: CASSFDPSRTGPFQETQYF. The DNA of the CDR3 is TGTGCCAGCAGTTTTGACCCCTCAAGAACAGGTCCGTTTCAAGAGACCCAGTACTTC.

The sample holds many counts of this clonotype. This chain uses TRBV5-1 with TRBJ2-3; D not resolved. The CDR3 contains 14 residues. The germline gives CDR1 SGHRS, CDR2 YFSETQ. V dropped 4 bases and J dropped 2 bases, with 11 bases sitting between them. The CDR3 sequence: CASSDSRLTDTQYF. As DNA, the CDR3 is TGCGCCAGCAGCGACTCTAGACTCACAGATACGCAGTATTTT.

This clonotype appeared many times. The chain couples TRBV7-2 to TRBJ1-6; no clear D gene. The V gene lost 2 bases and the J gene lost 3 bases, with 17 bases spanning the gap. CDR1 is SGHTA and CDR2 is FQGNSA in the germline V gene. The CDR3 runs to 18 residues. This CDR3 is CASSLTGRQANYNSPLHF. CDR3 in DNA: TGTGCCAGCAGCTTAACGGGTCGCCAGGCGAACTATAATTCACCCCTCCACTTT. Full variable domain (remainder filled in from reference TRBV7-2 and TRBJ1-6): GAGVSQSPSNKVTEKGKDVELRCDPISGHTALYWYRQSLGQGLEFLIYFQGNSAPDKSGLPSDRFSAERTGGSVSTLTIQRTQQEDSAVYLCASSLTGRQANYNSPLHFGNGTRLTVT.